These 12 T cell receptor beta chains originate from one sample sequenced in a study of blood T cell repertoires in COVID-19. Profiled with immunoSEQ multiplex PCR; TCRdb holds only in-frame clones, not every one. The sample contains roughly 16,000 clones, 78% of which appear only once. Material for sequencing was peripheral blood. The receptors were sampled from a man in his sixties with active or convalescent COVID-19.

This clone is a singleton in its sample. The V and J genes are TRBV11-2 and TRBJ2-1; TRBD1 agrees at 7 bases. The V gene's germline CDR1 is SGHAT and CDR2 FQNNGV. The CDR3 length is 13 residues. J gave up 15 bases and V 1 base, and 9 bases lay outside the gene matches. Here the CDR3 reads CASSLVRGKEGFF. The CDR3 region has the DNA TGTGCCAGCAGCTTAGTCAGGGGGAAGGAAGGGTTCTTC.

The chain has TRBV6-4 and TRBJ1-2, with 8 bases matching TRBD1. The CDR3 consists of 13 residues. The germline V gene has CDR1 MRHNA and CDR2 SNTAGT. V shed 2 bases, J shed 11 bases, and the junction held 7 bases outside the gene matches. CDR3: CASSDGGQGAYTF. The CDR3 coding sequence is TGTGCCAGCAGTGACGGAGGACAGGGAGCTTACACCTTC.

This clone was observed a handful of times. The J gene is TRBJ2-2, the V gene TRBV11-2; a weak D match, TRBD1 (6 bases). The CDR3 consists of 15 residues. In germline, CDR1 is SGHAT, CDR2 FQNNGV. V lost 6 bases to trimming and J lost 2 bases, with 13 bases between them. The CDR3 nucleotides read TGTGCCAGCAGACTCGGGACACCTAACACCGGGGAGCTGTTTTTT. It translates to CASRLGTPNTGELFF. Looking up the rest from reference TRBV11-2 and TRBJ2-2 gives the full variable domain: EAGVAQSPRYKIIEKRQSVAFWCNPISGHATLYWYQQILGQGPKLLIQFQNNGVVDDSQLPKDRFSAERLKGVDSTLKIQPAKLEDSAVYLCASRLGTPNTGELFFGEGSRLTVL.

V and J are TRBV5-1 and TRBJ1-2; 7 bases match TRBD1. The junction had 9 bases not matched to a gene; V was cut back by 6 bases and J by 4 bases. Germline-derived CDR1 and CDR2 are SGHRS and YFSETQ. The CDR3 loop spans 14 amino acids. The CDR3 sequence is CASTSRGGSYGYTF. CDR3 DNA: TGCGCCAGCACCTCGCGAGGGGGCTCCTATGGCTACACCTTC.

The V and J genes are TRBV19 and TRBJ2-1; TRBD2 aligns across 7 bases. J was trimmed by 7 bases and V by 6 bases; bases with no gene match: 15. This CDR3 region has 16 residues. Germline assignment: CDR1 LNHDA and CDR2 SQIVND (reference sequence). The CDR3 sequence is CASRLRWGGPLNEQFF. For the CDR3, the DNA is TGTGCCAGTAGATTACGATGGGGAGGGCCCTTGAATGAGCAGTTCTTC.

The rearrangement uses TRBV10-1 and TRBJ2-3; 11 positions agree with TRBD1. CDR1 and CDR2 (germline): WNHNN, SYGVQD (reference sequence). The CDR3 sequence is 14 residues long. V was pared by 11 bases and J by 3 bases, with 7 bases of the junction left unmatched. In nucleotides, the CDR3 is TGCGCCGGGACAGGGGGGGTTAGGACAGATACGCAGTATTTT. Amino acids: CAGTGGVRTDTQYF.

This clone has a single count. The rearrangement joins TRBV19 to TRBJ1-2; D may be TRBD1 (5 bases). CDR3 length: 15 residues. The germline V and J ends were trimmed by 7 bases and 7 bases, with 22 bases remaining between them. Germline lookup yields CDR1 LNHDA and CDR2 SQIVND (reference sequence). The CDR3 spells CASKTRAGLSGGYTF. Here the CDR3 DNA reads TGTGCCAGTAAAACCCGGGCAGGGCTCTCGGGTGGCTACACCTTC.

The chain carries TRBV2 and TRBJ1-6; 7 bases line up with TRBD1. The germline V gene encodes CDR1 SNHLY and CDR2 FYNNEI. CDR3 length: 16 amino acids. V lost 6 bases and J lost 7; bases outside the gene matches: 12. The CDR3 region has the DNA TGTGCCAGCAGCCTCCAGGGGGACCAAAGGAATTCACCCCTCCACTTT. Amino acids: CASSLQGDQRNSPLHF.

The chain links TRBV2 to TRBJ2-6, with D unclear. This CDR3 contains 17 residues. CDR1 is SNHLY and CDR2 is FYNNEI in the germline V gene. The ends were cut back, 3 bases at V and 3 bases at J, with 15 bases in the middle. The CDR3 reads CASSDPLGSGGANVLTF. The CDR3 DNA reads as TGTGCCAGCAGTGACCCCCTAGGTTCGGGTGGGGCCAACGTCCTGACTTTC.

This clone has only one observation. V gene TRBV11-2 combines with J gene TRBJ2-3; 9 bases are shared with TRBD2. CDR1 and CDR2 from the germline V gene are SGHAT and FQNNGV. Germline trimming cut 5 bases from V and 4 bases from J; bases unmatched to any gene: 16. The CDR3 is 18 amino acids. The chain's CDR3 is CASSRTRGSGREADTQYF. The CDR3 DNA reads TGTGCCAGCAGCAGAACCCGGGGTAGCGGGAGAGAGGCAGATACGCAGTATTTT.

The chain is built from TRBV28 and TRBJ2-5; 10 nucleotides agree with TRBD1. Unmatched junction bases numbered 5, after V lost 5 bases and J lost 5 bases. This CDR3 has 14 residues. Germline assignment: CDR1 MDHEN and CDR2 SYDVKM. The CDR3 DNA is TGTGCCAGCAGTCGGACAGGGGGTAGGGAGACCCAGTACTTC. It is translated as CASSRTGGRETQYF. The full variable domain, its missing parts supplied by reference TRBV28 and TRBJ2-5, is DVKVTQSSRYLVKRTGEKVFLECVQDMDHENMFWYRQDPGLGLRLIYFSYDVKMKEKGDIPEGYSVSREKKERFSLILESASTNQTSMYLCASSRTGGRETQYFGPGTRLLVL.

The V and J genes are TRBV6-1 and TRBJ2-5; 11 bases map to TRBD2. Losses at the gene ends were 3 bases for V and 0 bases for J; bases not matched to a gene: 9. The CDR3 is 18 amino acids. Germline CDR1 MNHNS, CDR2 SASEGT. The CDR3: CASSETSGTLLYQETQYF. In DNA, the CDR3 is TGTGCCAGCAGTGAGACTAGCGGGACCTTGTTGTACCAAGAGACCCAGTACTTC.